A selection of T cell receptor beta chains follows, all from one sample in a study of shared clonotypes between healthy human individuals. Data came from immunoSEQ multiplex PCR; TCRdb stores just in-frame clones and leaves some out. The table includes approximately 400,000 clones, just over 95% detected once. The sequenced sample was memory CD8+ T cells sorted from blood. The source is a man under 40 in good health. Each CDR3 is given with its conserved first and last residue. Fields, in order: clone size, V gene, CDR3 protein. Clone sizes are given selectively: once, few, many, or a class where the clone is expanded.

- TRBV11-2 CASSLSRGVSETQYF
- TRBV6-1 CASSEKTGAAGANVLTF
few TRBV9 CASSVGTSGYNEQFF
- TRBV11-1 CASSFTVPHQAQYF
- TRBV7-9 CASRIDTGGEQYF
- TRBV9 CASSVDSGTRETQYF
- TRBV28 CASSFRGRLGEQYF
once TRBV4-1 CASSPLAGPSYEQYF
- TRBV28 CASSTGQETQYF
- TRBV11-2 CASSPTVGVPYEQYF
- TRBV5-1 CASSLEQNYEQYF
- TRBV27 CASSLFRGLNNEQFF
once TRBV2 CASSDGAANEKLFF
- TRBV5-1 CASSLPQGAQETQYF
- TRBV10-3 CAISGPTKDRIRLGGYTF
- TRBV28 CASSLWSRDGYTF
- TRBV4-1 CASSQVGGLAKNIQYF
- TRBV5-4 CASSARGGEGEKLFF
- TRBV5-5 CASSLYRDSNQPQHF
- TRBV5-4 CASSAAGAGGTDTQYF
- TRBV4-1 CASSQERRTYEGELFF
- TRBV5-1 CASSLEGRGPGYTF
- TRBV28 CASNLGVRGGSASYEQYF
- TRBV2 CASSARLWNTEAFF
- TRBV12-5 CASGFWGNYGYTF
- TRBV5-1 CASSLAVQGASETQYF
- TRBV28 CASSLFQGWQPQHF
- TRBV5-1 CASSLLPGSYGYTF
once TRBV5-1 CARRRDTQYF
- TRBV11-2 CASSLAGGPEQYF
- TRBV7-3 CASSLYDRHADLEQYF
- TRBV10-3 CAISEVPPFEDNEQFF
- TRBV7-2 CASSLSASGYNEQFF
once TRBV18 CASSPLASGELFF
- TRBV5-5 CASSLVSGSDGQYF
- TRBV7-6 CASSAQGLRTEAFF
- TRBV11-1 CASSLESGRSDTQYF
- TRBV6-4 CASKTGTSGTSDPPETQYF
- TRBV13 CASSLGVDTGELFF
- TRBV14 CASSPWRPQGGNTEAFF
few TRBV10-2 CASSESWEQFF
- TRBV7-9 CASSLGQDRETQYF
once TRBV27 CASSRRTGNEQFF
- TRBV27 CASSSGGVAEETQYF
- TRBV7-2 CASSLVSSQNTEAFF
- TRBV10-3 CAISVASGRTDTQYF
- TRBV10-3 CAIRGGGSGSYEQYF
- TRBV6-5 CASSYAQGVNEQYF
- TRBV28 CASRSGRLKNIQYF
- TRBV5-6 CASSLAPPSPLHF
once TRBV28 CASSEDDTYGYTF
- TRBV10-1 CASSESSYRASEQYF
- TRBV28 CASSFALTGGSGNTIYF
- TRBV5-1 CASSLGGIDNEQFF